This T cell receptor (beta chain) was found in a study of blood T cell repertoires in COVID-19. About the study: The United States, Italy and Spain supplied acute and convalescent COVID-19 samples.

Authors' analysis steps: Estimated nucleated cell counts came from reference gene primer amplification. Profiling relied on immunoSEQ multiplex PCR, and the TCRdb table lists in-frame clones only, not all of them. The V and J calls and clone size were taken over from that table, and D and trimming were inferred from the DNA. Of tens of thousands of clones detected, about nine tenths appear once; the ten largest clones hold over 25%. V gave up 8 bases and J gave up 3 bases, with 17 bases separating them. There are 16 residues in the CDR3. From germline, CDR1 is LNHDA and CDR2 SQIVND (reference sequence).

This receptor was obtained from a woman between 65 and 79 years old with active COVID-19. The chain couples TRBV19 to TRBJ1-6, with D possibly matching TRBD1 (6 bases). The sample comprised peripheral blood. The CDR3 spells CASSTDSFGYNSPLHF. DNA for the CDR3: TGTGCCAGTTCCACGGACAGTTTCGGCTATAATTCACCCCTCCACTTT.